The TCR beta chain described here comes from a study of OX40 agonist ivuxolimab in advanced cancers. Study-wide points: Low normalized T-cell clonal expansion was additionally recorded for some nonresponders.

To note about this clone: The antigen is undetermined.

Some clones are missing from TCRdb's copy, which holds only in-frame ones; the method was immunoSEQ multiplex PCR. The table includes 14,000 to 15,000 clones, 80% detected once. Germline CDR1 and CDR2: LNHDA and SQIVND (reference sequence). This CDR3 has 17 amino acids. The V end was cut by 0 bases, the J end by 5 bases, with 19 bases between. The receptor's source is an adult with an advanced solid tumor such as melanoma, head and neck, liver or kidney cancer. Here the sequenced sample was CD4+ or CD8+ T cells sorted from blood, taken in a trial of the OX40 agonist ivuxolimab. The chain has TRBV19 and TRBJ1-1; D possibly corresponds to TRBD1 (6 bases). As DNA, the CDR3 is TGTGCCAGTAGTATAGACCGCGGACAGACCCTGTGGACTGAAGCTTTCTTT. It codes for CASSIDRGQTLWTEAFF.